The sequence of this TCR beta chain was determined in a study of shared clonotypes between healthy human individuals. Trimming removed 2 bases from V and 0 bases from J; junction bases left unmatched: 7. This CDR3 comprises 16 residues. Germline CDR1 reads SGDLS; CDR2 reads YYNGEE. Study outcomes and limitations: Clonotype sharing among donors likely depends on sequencing depth.

In its sample, this clone was seen many times. No antigen is known for it. Scientists sequenced DNA from unsorted PBMC on ten immunoSEQ deep assay plates. Measured with immunoSEQ multiplex PCR; TCRdb has only the in-frame clones, and not every one. The sample lists hundreds of thousands of clones; more than 75% were seen once. HIV-negative, healthy adults without recent acute infections or vaccinations were the donors. The V and J genes are TRBV9 and TRBJ2-7, with 8 nucleotides matching TRBD2. The sample consisted of PBMCs. The receptor comes from a woman aged 35 to 49 in good health. Some clones in this sample may be carry-over from other donors' samples. For the CDR3, the DNA is TGTGCCAGCAGCGTGGGTAGCGGGGTAAGCTCCTACGAGCAGTACTTC. Translation gives CASSVGSGVSSYEQYF.